This TCR beta chain was observed in a study of cytomegalovirus exposure and HLA in healthy donors. The PCR had 60 Vbeta and 13 Jbeta primers. Here immunoSEQ multiplex PCR was the method, and the copy in TCRdb shows in-frame clones only, minus some. The top ten clones hold more than 4.5% of a sample with tens of thousands of clones, roughly 80% of them seen once. Germline CDR1 reads SNHLY; CDR2 reads FYNNEI. The CDR3 sequence is 12 residues long. V lost 6 bases and J lost 2, with 6 bases in between. The chain carries TRBV2 and TRBJ2-3; D gene ambiguous. Sequencing was performed on PBMCs. The sequence was obtained from a male donor in good health and CMV-seropositive. CDR3 nucleotides: TGTGCCAGCAGGGAGTCCACAGATACGCAGTATTTT. The encoded protein is CASRESTDTQYF.